The 14 T cell receptor beta chains listed next were all sequenced from one sample in a study of beta chain features in type 1 diabetes. Study observations and caveats: The study found moderately but significantly shorter TCRB CDR3s in all four CD4+ subsets of Type 1 diabetes patients.

For these TCRs, the target antigens are not known. Investigators reverse transcribed all isolated RNA, so they sequenced expressed TCRB transcripts. Method: immunoSEQ multiplex PCR; TCRdb's copy keeps in-frame clones and lacks some. Among about 190,000 clones listed, about 7.8% were seen once. Sequenced input: central memory CD4+ T cells from blood. Source of these receptors: a woman in her thirties or forties with type 1 diabetes.

The V call is TRBV19, the J call TRBJ1-5; possibly TRBD1 for D (5 bases). Germline V gene sequence: CDR1 LNHDA, CDR2 SQIVND (reference sequence). This CDR3 contains 14 residues. V was shortened by 3 bases and J by 5 bases, with 11 bases between the two germline ends. CDR3 nucleotides: TGTGCCAGTAGTATCAGGGTTGTGGATCAGCCCCAGCATTTT. Amino acid sequence: CASSIRVVDQPQHF. Looking up the rest from reference TRBV19 and TRBJ1-5 gives the full variable domain: DGGITQSPKYLFRKEGQNVTLSCEQNLNHDAMYWYRQDPGQGLRLIYYSQIVNDFQKGDIAEGYSVSREKKESFPLTVTSAQKNPTAFYLCASSIRVVDQPQHFGDGTRLSIL.

This sequence joins TRBV9 and TRBJ1-5, with no clear D. V lost 3 bases and J lost 9, with 13 bases in between. The CDR3 runs to 13 residues. CDR1 is SGDLS, CDR2 YYNGEE, per germline. The CDR3, as DNA: TGTGCCAGCAGCGCCCGCCAAGAGGGGCCCCAGCATTTT. Protein product: CASSARQEGPQHF. The complete variable domain, with remaining parts taken from reference TRBV9 and TRBJ1-5, reads DSGVTQTPKHLITATGQRVTLRCSPRSGDLSVYWYQQSLDQGLQFLIQYYNGEERAKGNILERFSAQQFPDLHSELNLSSLELGDSALYFCASSARQEGPQHFGDGTRLSIL.

The chain recombines TRBV5-1 with TRBJ1-1; TRBD1 might be the D (6 bases). This CDR3 is 17 amino acids long. Trimming cost V 4 bases and J 4 bases, with 23 bases left between them. Per the germline V gene, CDR1 is SGHRS and CDR2 is YFSETQ. Here the CDR3 reads CASSLPQGPGPGTEAFF. The CDR3 DNA reads TGCGCCAGCAGCCTGCCCCAGGGGCCGGGGCCGGGCACTGAAGCTTTCTTT.

The chain combines TRBV4-3 with TRBJ2-2, with 8 bases aligning to TRBD1. Per the germline V gene, CDR1 is LGHNA and CDR2 is YSLEER. This CDR3 contains 15 residues. V was clipped by 0 bases and J by 7 bases; unmatched bases: 4. This CDR3 reads CASSQEPGQDGELFF. DNA of the CDR3: TGCGCCAGCAGCCAAGAACCGGGACAGGACGGGGAGCTGTTTTTT.

The chain is built from TRBV23-1 and TRBJ2-5; a possible D gene is TRBD1 (5 bases). TRBV23-1 is treated as an ORF (open reading frame) with a function not yet certain. Trimming took off 0 bases at V and 5 bases at J, with 16 bases between the two ends. CDR3 length: 16 amino acids. The chain's CDR3 is CASSQSILGVRETQYF. CDR3 DNA: TGCGCCAGCAGTCAATCTATCCTAGGGGTTAGGGAGACCCAGTACTTC.

This clone came up many times. The genes are TRBV19 and TRBJ1-1; D remains unclear. The germline gives CDR1 LNHDA, CDR2 SQIVND (reference sequence). The CDR3 is made up of 11 amino acids. V lost 4 bases and J 5 bases, leaving 5 bases between the germline ends. The CDR3 sequence: CASSSRTEAFF. DNA for the CDR3: TGTGCCAGTAGTAGCCGGACTGAAGCTTTCTTT.

This clone showed up many times. The genes are TRBV7-3 and TRBJ2-3, with D maybe TRBD2 (5 bases). V was clipped by 5 bases and J by 1 base, with 7 bases between them. This CDR3 has 13 residues. Germline assignment: CDR1 SGHTA and CDR2 FQGTGA. CDR3 DNA: TGTGCCAGCAGCCCGGAGGGCACAGATACGCAGTATTTT. Its translation is CASSPEGTDTQYF.

The rearrangement uses TRBV9 and TRBJ2-5; D is uncertain. Trimming cost V 2 bases and J 0 bases, with 8 bases left between them. This CDR3 has 14 amino acids. Germline CDR1 and CDR2: SGDLS and YYNGEE. The CDR3 DNA reads TGTGCCAGCAGCGTGGCAGGTTACCAAGAGACCCAGTACTTC. Amino acids: CASSVAGYQETQYF.

The chain couples TRBV28 to TRBJ1-1; D might be TRBD1 (6 bases). Germline CDR1 reads MDHEN; CDR2 reads SYDVKM. The CDR3 has 18 residues. Trimming took 6 bases from V and 5 from J, leaving 28 bases between them. Here the CDR3 reads CASSPSARGVGRGTEAFF. The DNA for the CDR3 is TGTGCCAGCAGCCCCTCAGCCCGAGGGGTTGGAAGGGGGACTGAAGCTTTCTTT.

This clone was detected a few times. This rearrangement joins TRBV5-1 to TRBJ1-1; TRBD1 agrees at 8 bases. Germline CDR1 reads SGHRS; CDR2 reads YFSETQ. Germline trimming cut 4 bases from V and 5 bases from J; bases unmatched to any gene: 10. The CDR3 runs to 15 residues. Here the CDR3 reads CASSDGQGGGTEAFF. CDR3 bases: TGCGCCAGCAGCGACGGACAGGGAGGGGGTACTGAAGCTTTCTTT. Full variable domain (outside the CDR3, taken from reference TRBV5-1 and TRBJ1-1): KAGVTQTPRYLIKTRGQQVTLSCSPISGHRSVSWYQQTPGQGLQFLFEYFSETQRNKGNFPGRFSGRQFSNSRSEMNVSTLELGDSALYLCASSDGQGGGTEAFFGQGTRLTVV.

This clone was observed a few times. The chain carries TRBV7-3 and TRBJ2-1; possible D gene TRBD1, 6 bases. V lost 3 bases to trimming and J lost 4 bases, with 13 bases between them. Per the germline V gene, CDR1 is SGHTA and CDR2 is FQGTGA. The CDR3 totals 15 residues. The CDR3 coding sequence is TGTGCCAGCAGCTTTCACGGGACACCTTACAATGAGCAGTTCTTC. Its protein product is CASSFHGTPYNEQFF. Supplemented by reference TRBV7-3 and TRBJ2-1, the full variable domain reads GAGVSQTPSNKVTEKGKYVELRCDPISGHTALYWYRQSLGQGPEFLIYFQGTGAADDSGLPNDRFFAVRPEGSVSTLKIQRTERGDSAVYLCASSFHGTPYNEQFFGPGTRLTVL.

This clone occurred a few times. The rearrangement joins TRBV27 to TRBJ1-5, with D tentatively TRBD1 (5 bases). Germline CDR1 MNHEY, CDR2 SMNVEV (reference sequence). CDR3 length: 15 amino acids. The ends were cut back, 11 bases at V and 4 bases at J, with 21 bases in the middle. The CDR3 spells CAAARGIGRNQPQHF. For the CDR3, the DNA is TGTGCCGCCGCCCGGGGGATTGGGAGGAATCAGCCCCAGCATTTT.

V and J are TRBV5-1 and TRBJ1-2; tentative D call: TRBD1 (6 bases). V lost 3 bases, J lost 3 bases, and 15 bases lay in between. The germline gives CDR1 SGHRS, CDR2 YFSETQ. This CDR3 has 15 amino acids. The CDR3 here is CASSWTAGADYGYTF. DNA of the CDR3: TGCGCCAGCAGCTGGACGGCGGGGGCGGACTATGGCTACACCTTC.

This clone occurred a few times. The rearrangement joins TRBV10-3 to TRBJ2-7; possibly TRBD1 for D (5 bases). Germline values: CDR1 ENHRY, CDR2 SYGVKD. The CDR3 spans 15 residues. Trimming pared 6 bases from V and 0 bases from J, leaving 15 bases between. CDR3 protein: CAISGTGLSSYEQYF. The DNA for the CDR3 is TGTGCCATCAGCGGAACAGGCTTAAGCTCCTACGAGCAGTACTTC.